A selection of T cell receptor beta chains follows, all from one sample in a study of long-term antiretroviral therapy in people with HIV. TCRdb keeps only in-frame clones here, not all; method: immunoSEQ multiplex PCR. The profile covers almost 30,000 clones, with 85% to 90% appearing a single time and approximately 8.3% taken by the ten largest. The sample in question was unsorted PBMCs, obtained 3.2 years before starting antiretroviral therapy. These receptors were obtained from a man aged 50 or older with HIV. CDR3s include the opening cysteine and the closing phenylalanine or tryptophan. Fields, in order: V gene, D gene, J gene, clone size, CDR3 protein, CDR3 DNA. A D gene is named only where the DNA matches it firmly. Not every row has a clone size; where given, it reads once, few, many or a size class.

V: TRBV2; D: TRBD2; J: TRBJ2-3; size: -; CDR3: CASSEGTGTSGRAADTQYF; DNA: TGTGCCAGCAGTGAGGGAACCGGGACTAGCGGGAGGGCAGCAGATACGCAGTATTTT
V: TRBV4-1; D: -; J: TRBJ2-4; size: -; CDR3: CASSQLKDIQYF; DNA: TGCGCCAGCAGCCAGCTTAAGGACATTCAGTACTTC
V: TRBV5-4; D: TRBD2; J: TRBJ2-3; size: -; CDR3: CATLSGGGTDTQYF; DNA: TGTGCCACACTAAGCGGGGGGGGCACAGATACGCAGTATTTT
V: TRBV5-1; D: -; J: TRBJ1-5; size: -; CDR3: CASSTGQLNQPQHF; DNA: TGCGCCAGCAGCACCGGACAGCTCAATCAGCCCCAGCATTTT
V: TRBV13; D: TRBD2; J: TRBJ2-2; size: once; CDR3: CASSLTSGITGELFF; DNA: TGTGCCAGCAGCTTAACTAGCGGAATCACCGGGGAGCTGTTTTTT
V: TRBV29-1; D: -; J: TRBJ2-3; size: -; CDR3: CSVGGSETDTQYF; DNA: TGCAGCGTTGGGGGGTCAGAAACAGATACGCAGTATTTT
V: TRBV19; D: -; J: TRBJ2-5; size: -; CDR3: CASKAAAGETQYF; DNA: TGTGCCAGTAAGGCAGCAGCTGGGGAGACCCAGTACTTC
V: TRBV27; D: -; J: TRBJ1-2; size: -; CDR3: CASTPSASVRANYGYTF; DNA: TGTGCCAGCACCCCATCCGCATCGGTCAGGGCTAACTATGGCTACACCTTC
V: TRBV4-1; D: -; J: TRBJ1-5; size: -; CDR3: CASSQGQVNNQPQHF; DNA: TGCGCCAGCAGCCAAGGACAGGTTAATAATCAGCCCCAGCATTTT
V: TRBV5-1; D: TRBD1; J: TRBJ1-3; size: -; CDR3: CASSFGQGSSGNTIYF; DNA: TGCGCCAGCAGCTTCGGACAGGGGAGTTCTGGAAACACCATATATTTT
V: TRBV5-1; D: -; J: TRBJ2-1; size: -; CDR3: CASSLIDPSYNEQFF; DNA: TGCGCCAGCAGCTTGATCGACCCGAGTTACAATGAGCAGTTCTTC
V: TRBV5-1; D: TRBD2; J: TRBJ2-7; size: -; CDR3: CASSLGLIAGAYEQYF; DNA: TGCGCCAGCAGCTTGGGGCTTATTGCGGGAGCCTACGAGCAGTACTTC
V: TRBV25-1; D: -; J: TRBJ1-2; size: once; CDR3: CASSTKPYGYTF; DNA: TGTGCCAGCAGTACTAAGCCCTATGGCTACACCTTC
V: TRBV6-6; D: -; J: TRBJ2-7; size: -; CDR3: CASSYSWGLDEQYF; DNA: TGTGCCAGCAGTTACTCGTGGGGCCTGGACGAGCAGTACTTC
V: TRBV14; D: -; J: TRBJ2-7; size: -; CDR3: CASSQGREYEQYF; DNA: TGTGCCAGCAGCCAAGGCCGGGAATACGAGCAGTACTTC
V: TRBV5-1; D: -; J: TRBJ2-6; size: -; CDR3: CASSPPSGANVLTF; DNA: TGCGCCAGCAGCCCCCCCTCTGGGGCCAACGTCCTGACTTTC
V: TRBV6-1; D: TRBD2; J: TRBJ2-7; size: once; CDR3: CASSPRTSGIHEQYF; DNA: TGTGCCAGCAGTCCGCGGACTAGCGGGATACACGAGCAGTACTTC
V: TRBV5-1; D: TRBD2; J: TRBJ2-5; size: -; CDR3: CASSRERGGETQYF; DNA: TGCGCCAGCAGCAGGGAGCGCGGGGGAGAGACCCAGTACTTC
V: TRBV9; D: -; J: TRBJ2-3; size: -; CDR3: CASRRDPHTDTQYF; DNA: TGTGCCAGCAGGCGAGACCCCCACACAGATACGCAGTATTTT
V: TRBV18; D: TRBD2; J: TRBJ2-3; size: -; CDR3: CASSPTSGSLDTQYF; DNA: TGTGCCAGCTCACCAACTAGCGGGAGTTTAGATACGCAGTATTTT
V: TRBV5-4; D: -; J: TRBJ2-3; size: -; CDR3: CASSRTGGGDTQYF; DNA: TGTGCCAGCAGCCGGACCGGGGGCGGGGATACGCAGTATTTT
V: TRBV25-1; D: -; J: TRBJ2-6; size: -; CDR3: CASSEAGRGANVLTF; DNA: TGTGCCAGCAGTGAAGCGGGCCGCGGGGCCAACGTCCTGACTTTC
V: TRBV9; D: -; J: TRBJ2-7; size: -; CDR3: CASSPRTATYEQYF; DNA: TGTGCCAGCAGCCCCCGGACTGCCACCTACGAGCAGTACTTC
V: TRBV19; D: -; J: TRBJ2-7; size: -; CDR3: CASSIAGLGTYEQYF; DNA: TGTGCCAGTAGTATTGCGGGGCTGGGGACCTACGAGCAGTACTTC
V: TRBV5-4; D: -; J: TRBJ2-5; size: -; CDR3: CASSLWGETQYF; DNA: TGTGCCAGCAGCTTGTGGGGGGAGACCCAGTACTTC
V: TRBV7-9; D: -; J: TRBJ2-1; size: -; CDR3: CASSSDRYNEQFF; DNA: TGTGCCAGCAGCAGCGACCGATACAATGAGCAGTTCTTC
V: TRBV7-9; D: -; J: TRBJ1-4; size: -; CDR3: CASSLRGIRGEKLFF; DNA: TGTGCCAGCAGCCTCCGGGGCATCCGGGGGGAAAAACTGTTTTTT
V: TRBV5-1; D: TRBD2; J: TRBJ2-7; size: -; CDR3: CASSSPGLAAYEQYF; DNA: TGCGCCAGCAGCTCTCCGGGACTAGCGGCCTACGAGCAGTACTTC
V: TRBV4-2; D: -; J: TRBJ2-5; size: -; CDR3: CASSQEPVSVGTQYF; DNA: TGTGCCAGCAGCCAAGAACCGGTCTCCGTCGGGACCCAGTACTTC